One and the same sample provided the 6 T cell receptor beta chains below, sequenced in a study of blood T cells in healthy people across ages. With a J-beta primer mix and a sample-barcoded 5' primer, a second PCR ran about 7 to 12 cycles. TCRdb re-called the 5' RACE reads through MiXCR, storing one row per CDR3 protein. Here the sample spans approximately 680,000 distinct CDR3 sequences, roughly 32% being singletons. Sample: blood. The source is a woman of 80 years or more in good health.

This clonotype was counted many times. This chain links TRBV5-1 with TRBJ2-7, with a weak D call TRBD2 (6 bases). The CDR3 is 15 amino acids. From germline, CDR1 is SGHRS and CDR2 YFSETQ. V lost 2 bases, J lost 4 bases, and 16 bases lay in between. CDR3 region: CASSFSPGTLYEQYF. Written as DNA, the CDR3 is TGCGCCAGCAGCTTCTCGCCAGGGACTCTATACGAGCAGTACTTC.

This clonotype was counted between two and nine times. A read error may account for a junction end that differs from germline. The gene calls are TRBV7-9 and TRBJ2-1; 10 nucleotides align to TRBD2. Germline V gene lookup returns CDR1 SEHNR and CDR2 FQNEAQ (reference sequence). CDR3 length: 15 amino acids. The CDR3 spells CVSSLSGGAYNEQFF. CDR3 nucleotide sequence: TGTGTCAGCAGCTTAAGCGGGGGGGCGTATAATGAGCAGTTCTTC.

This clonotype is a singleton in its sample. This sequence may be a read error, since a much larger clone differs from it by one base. As DNA, the CDR3 is TGTGCCAGCAGCTTAGCTTCTTGGACTTCACCCCCCCACTTT. Its translation: CASSLASWTSPPHF. The chain employs TRBV7-2 and TRBJ1-6; D remains unclear. The CDR3 has 14 residues. Germline values: CDR1 SGHTA, CDR2 FQGNSA.

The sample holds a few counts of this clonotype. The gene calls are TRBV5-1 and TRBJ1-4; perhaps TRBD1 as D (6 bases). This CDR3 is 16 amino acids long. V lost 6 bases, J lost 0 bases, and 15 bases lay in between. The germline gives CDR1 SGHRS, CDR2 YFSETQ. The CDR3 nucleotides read TGCGCCAGCACGAGGGACATCGGTGCAACTAATGAAAAACTGTTTTTT. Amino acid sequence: CASTRDIGATNEKLFF.

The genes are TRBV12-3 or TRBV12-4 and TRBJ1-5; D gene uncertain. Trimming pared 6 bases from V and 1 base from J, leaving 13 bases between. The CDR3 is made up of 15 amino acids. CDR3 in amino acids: CASSTWPFSNQPQHF. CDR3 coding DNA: TGTGCCAGCAGCACCTGGCCCTTCAGCAATCAGCCCCAGCATTTT.

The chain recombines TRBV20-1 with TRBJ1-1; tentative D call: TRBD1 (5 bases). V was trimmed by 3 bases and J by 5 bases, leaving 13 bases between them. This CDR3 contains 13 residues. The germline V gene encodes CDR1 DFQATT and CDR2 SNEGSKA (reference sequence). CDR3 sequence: CSARRGLQTEAFF. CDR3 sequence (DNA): TGCAGTGCTAGGAGGGGCCTGCAGACTGAAGCTTTCTTT.